The present T cell receptor (beta chain) was sequenced within a study of shared clonotypes between healthy human individuals. Germline loops: CDR1 GTSNPN, CDR2 SVGIG (reference sequence). CDR3 length equals 12 residues. V shed 4 bases and J shed 3 bases, with 9 bases lying between them. Comments on this clone: Its antigen is unidentified.

Profiled with immunoSEQ multiplex PCR; TCRdb holds only in-frame clones, not every one. Here the sample spans 2 million to 2.5 million clones, 95% being singletons. Study-wide results and limits: Generally, naive subsets (rather than memory subsets) showed larger estimated richness.

Sequenced input: naive CD4+ T cells sorted from blood. Subset given: CD45RA+ positively selected. This sequence originates from a man between 18 and 29 years old in good health. This rearrangement joins TRBV30 to TRBJ1-1; D remains unclear. CDR3 protein: CAWIGDHTEAFF. CDR3 sequence (DNA): TGTGCCTGGATCGGGGATCACACTGAAGCTTTCTTT.